One and the same sample provided the 15 T cell receptor beta chains below, sequenced in a study of T cells in Graves' hyperthyroidism and ophthalmopathy. Amplified TCR beta CDR3 regions came from RNA transcripts. A first-round RT-PCR of the TCR CDR3 used the HTBI primer set. MiXCR, applied by TCRdb to the multiplex PCR reads, yields one record per CDR3 protein. The sample carries a few hundred thousand distinct CDR3 sequences, about a sixth recorded once. The sequenced sample was blood. These receptors were taken from a young woman with Graves' hyperthyroidism.

CDR3: CASSYLGQENYGYTF. Here the CDR3 DNA reads TGTGCCAGCAGTTACCTGGGACAGGAAAACTATGGCTACACCTTC. V gene TRBV6-5 combines with J gene TRBJ1-2, with 8 bases lining up with TRBD1. J lost 2 bases, V lost 2 bases, and 4 bases had no gene match. The CDR3 totals 15 residues. Looked up from germline, CDR1 is MNHEY and CDR2 is SVGAGI.

In this sample, this clonotype turned up many times. The rearrangement uses TRBV2 and TRBJ1-1; D uncertain. The CDR3 covers 11 residues. The V end was cut by 8 bases, the J end by 6 bases, with 10 bases between. Per the germline V gene, CDR1 is SNHLY and CDR2 is FYNNEI. The CDR3 DNA sequence: TGTGCCAGCTACGAGCTGGCTGAAGCTTTCTTT. It specifies CASYELAEAFF.

The chain combines TRBV12-3 or TRBV12-4 with TRBJ1-1; TRBD1 matches at 9 bases. J was trimmed by 11 bases and V by 1 base; bases with no gene match: 11. The CDR3 runs to 15 residues. This chain's CDR3 is CASSLDVTGGVFAFF. The DNA for the CDR3 is TGTGCCAGCAGTTTAGATGTTACAGGGGGCGTTTTCGCTTTCTTT.

Ten or more counts support this clonotype. The chain joins TRBV11-2 to TRBJ2-3; no firm D call. Trimming removed 1 base at V and 4 bases at J, with 3 bases between. The CDR3 loop spans 12 amino acids. Per germline, CDR1 SGHAT and CDR2 FQNNGV. CDR3 sequence reads: CASSLVADTQYF. Here the CDR3 DNA reads TGTGCCAGCAGCTTAGTTGCAGATACGCAGTATTTT.

This clonotype has at least ten counts. The chain couples TRBV11-2 to TRBJ2-1; D may match TRBD1 or TRBD2 (5 bases each). Trimming cost V 5 bases and J 3 bases, with 17 bases left between them. The germline V gene encodes CDR1 SGHAT and CDR2 FQNNGV. The CDR3 covers 16 residues. The CDR3 here is CASSPTRGPNYNEQFF. For the CDR3, the DNA is TGTGCCAGCAGCCCTACCCGGGGACCTAACTACAATGAGCAGTTCTTC.

This clonotype was counted at least ten times. The chain couples TRBV7-2 to TRBJ2-7; tentative D call: TRBD2 (6 bases). The germline V gene encodes CDR1 SGHTA and CDR2 FQGNSA. V lost 0 bases, J lost 2 bases, and 14 bases lay in between. The CDR3 contains 16 residues. DNA of the CDR3: TGTGCCAGCAGCTTAGCGTTTAGCGGTTCTCCCTACGAGCAGTACTTC. As protein: CASSLAFSGSPYEQYF.

This clonotype has ten or more counts. The rearrangement links TRBV11-1 to TRBJ2-1, with 12 positions matching TRBD2. The germline CDR1 and CDR2 sequences are SGHAT and FQDESV (reference sequence). This CDR3 is built from 15 residues. The junction had 4 bases not matched to a gene; V was cut back by 2 bases and J by 8 bases. This chain's CDR3 is CASSLTSGGLDEQFF. In DNA, the CDR3 is TGTGCCAGCAGCTTAACTAGCGGGGGGCTGGATGAGCAGTTCTTC.

This clonotype was detected many times. J is TRBJ1-1 and V is TRBV12-5; perhaps TRBD1 as D (5 bases). CDR1 and CDR2 (germline): LGHNT, FRNRAP. The CDR3 loop spans 14 amino acids. V was clipped by 1 base and J by 3 bases, with 9 bases between them. CDR3 region: CASGLGKGDTEAFF. The DNA of the CDR3 is TGTGCTAGTGGTTTGGGAAAAGGGGACACTGAAGCTTTCTTT.

This clonotype was recorded at least ten times. The J gene is TRBJ1-1, the V gene TRBV20-1, with D uncertain. V dropped 0 bases and J dropped 5 bases, with 4 bases sitting between them. The germline V gene encodes CDR1 DFQATT and CDR2 SNEGSKA (reference sequence). The CDR3 has 11 amino acids. The chain's CDR3 is CSAREETEAFF. In DNA form, the CDR3 reads TGCAGTGCTAGAGAGGAGACTGAAGCTTTCTTT.

This clonotype has a handful of counts. The chain carries TRBV14 and TRBJ2-3; TRBD2 is a possible D gene (5 bases). Trimming shortened V by 4 bases and J by 8 bases, and 22 bases separated the two germline ends. Germline CDR1 is SGHDN and CDR2 is FVKESK. The CDR3 contains 16 residues. The DNA of the CDR3 is TGTGCCAGCAGCCTGGACCCAATCAGATACGCGGGTACGCAGTATTTT. This encodes CASSLDPIRYAGTQYF.

This clonotype showed up many times. This rearrangement joins TRBV28 to TRBJ1-1; a weak D match, TRBD1 (6 bases). The CDR3 spans 14 residues. Between the trimmed V and J ends, which lost 6 bases and 2 bases, there was a span of 13 bases. CDR1 is MDHEN and CDR2 is SYDVKM in the germline V gene. The CDR3 protein is CASRDRTDNTEAFF. The CDR3 DNA sequence: TGTGCCAGCAGGGATAGGACAGACAACACTGAAGCTTTCTTT. Full variable domain (outside the CDR3, taken from reference TRBV28 and TRBJ1-1): DVKVTQSSRYLVKRTGEKVFLECVQDMDHENMFWYRQDPGLGLRLIYFSYDVKMKEKGDIPEGYSVSREKKERFSLILESASTNQTSMYLCASRDRTDNTEAFFGQGTRLTVV.

This clonotype was recorded at least ten times. The chain employs TRBV30 and TRBJ2-1; no clear D. CDR1 GTSNPN and CDR2 SVGIG come from the germline V gene (reference sequence). V lost 2 bases and J 0 bases, leaving 2 bases between the germline ends. The CDR3 covers 12 residues. CDR3 DNA: TGTGCCTGGAGTAGCTCCTACAATGAGCAGTTCTTC. It codes for CAWSSSYNEQFF.

This clonotype occurred many times. The chain employs TRBV5-1 and TRBJ1-4; D is unclear. The CDR3 length is 15 residues. V lost 0 bases, J lost 5 bases, and 11 bases lay in between. The germline CDR1 and CDR2 sequences are SGHRS and YFSETQ. The CDR3 DNA is TGCGCCAGCAGCTTGGACTCCTCACGGAATGAAAAACTGTTTTTT. Encoded protein: CASSLDSSRNEKLFF.

This clonotype has a count of ten or more. The chain has TRBV7-6 and TRBJ2-7; no definite D call. Germline-derived CDR1 and CDR2 are SGHVS and FNYEAQ. V was clipped by 4 bases and J by 4 bases, with 20 bases between them. The CDR3 spans 16 residues. The CDR3 DNA sequence: TGTGCCAGCAGCTCCTCGGAACGAGCTGTCGGATACGAGCAGTACTTC. It yields the protein CASSSSERAVGYEQYF. Full variable domain (outside the CDR3, taken from reference TRBV7-6 and TRBJ2-7): GAGVSQSPRYKVTKRGQDVALRCDPISGHVSLYWYRQALGQGPEFLTYFNYEAQQDKSGLPNDRFSAERPEGSISTLTIQRTEQRDSAMYRCASSSSERAVGYEQYFGPGTRLTVT.

This clonotype appeared many times. V is TRBV11-2 and J is TRBJ2-7; the match to TRBD2 covers 8 bases. The germline V gene has CDR1 SGHAT and CDR2 FQNNGV. This CDR3 is 17 amino acids long. The V segment lost 4 bases and the J segment 3 bases; nucleotides outside the gene matches: 14. The CDR3 protein is CASSSLGGGTSLYEQYF. The CDR3 DNA is TGTGCCAGCAGCTCCCTAGGGGGAGGGACTAGTCTCTACGAGCAGTACTTC. Supplemented by reference TRBV11-2 and TRBJ2-7, the full variable domain reads EAGVAQSPRYKIIEKRQSVAFWCNPISGHATLYWYQQILGQGPKLLIQFQNNGVVDDSQLPKDRFSAERLKGVDSTLKIQPAKLEDSAVYLCASSSLGGGTSLYEQYFGPGTRLTVT.